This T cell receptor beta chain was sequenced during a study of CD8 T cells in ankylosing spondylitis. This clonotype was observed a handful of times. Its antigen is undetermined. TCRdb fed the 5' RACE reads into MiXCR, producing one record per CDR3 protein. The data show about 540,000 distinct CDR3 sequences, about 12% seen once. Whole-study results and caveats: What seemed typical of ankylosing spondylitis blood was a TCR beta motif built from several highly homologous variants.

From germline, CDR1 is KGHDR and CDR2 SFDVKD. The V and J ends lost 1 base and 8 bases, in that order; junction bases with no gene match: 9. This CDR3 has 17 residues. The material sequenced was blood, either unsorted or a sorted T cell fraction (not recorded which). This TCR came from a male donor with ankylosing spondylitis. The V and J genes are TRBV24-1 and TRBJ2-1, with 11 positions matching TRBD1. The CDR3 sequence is CATSDFHRTGGKDEQFF. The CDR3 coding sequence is TGTGCCACCAGTGATTTCCATCGGACAGGGGGCAAGGATGAGCAGTTCTTC.